The entry below gives a single T cell receptor beta chain sequence along with its context. Its matching antigen is unknown. This entry is derived from a study of early T cells in non-severe SARS-CoV-2 infection. In the study overall: Bulk RNA isolated from unsorted whole blood underwent sequencing; chains were not paired.

Points from the study as a whole: Private and CD4 specificities were missed by VDJdb matching, which favored anti-spike CD8 responses.

V was pared by 2 bases and J by 5 bases, with 5 bases between. The CDR3 contains 12 residues. Germline loops: CDR1 MNHNY, CDR2 SVGAGI (reference sequence). Attachment of unique molecular identifiers to individual cDNA molecules was performed. Using its own MiXCR run on the 5' RACE reads, TCRdb lists one record per CDR3 protein. The data show around 57,000 distinct CDR3 sequences, under 7.5% seen once. The TCR originated in an adult who was a healthcare worker with PCR-confirmed SARS-CoV-2 infection or an uninfected control (not recorded which). Sequencing was performed on whole blood. The V and J genes are TRBV6-6 and TRBJ2-3, with D hard to call. CDR3 in DNA: TGTGCCAGCAGTTACGTGCAAGATACGCAGTATTTT. This encodes CASSYVQDTQYF.